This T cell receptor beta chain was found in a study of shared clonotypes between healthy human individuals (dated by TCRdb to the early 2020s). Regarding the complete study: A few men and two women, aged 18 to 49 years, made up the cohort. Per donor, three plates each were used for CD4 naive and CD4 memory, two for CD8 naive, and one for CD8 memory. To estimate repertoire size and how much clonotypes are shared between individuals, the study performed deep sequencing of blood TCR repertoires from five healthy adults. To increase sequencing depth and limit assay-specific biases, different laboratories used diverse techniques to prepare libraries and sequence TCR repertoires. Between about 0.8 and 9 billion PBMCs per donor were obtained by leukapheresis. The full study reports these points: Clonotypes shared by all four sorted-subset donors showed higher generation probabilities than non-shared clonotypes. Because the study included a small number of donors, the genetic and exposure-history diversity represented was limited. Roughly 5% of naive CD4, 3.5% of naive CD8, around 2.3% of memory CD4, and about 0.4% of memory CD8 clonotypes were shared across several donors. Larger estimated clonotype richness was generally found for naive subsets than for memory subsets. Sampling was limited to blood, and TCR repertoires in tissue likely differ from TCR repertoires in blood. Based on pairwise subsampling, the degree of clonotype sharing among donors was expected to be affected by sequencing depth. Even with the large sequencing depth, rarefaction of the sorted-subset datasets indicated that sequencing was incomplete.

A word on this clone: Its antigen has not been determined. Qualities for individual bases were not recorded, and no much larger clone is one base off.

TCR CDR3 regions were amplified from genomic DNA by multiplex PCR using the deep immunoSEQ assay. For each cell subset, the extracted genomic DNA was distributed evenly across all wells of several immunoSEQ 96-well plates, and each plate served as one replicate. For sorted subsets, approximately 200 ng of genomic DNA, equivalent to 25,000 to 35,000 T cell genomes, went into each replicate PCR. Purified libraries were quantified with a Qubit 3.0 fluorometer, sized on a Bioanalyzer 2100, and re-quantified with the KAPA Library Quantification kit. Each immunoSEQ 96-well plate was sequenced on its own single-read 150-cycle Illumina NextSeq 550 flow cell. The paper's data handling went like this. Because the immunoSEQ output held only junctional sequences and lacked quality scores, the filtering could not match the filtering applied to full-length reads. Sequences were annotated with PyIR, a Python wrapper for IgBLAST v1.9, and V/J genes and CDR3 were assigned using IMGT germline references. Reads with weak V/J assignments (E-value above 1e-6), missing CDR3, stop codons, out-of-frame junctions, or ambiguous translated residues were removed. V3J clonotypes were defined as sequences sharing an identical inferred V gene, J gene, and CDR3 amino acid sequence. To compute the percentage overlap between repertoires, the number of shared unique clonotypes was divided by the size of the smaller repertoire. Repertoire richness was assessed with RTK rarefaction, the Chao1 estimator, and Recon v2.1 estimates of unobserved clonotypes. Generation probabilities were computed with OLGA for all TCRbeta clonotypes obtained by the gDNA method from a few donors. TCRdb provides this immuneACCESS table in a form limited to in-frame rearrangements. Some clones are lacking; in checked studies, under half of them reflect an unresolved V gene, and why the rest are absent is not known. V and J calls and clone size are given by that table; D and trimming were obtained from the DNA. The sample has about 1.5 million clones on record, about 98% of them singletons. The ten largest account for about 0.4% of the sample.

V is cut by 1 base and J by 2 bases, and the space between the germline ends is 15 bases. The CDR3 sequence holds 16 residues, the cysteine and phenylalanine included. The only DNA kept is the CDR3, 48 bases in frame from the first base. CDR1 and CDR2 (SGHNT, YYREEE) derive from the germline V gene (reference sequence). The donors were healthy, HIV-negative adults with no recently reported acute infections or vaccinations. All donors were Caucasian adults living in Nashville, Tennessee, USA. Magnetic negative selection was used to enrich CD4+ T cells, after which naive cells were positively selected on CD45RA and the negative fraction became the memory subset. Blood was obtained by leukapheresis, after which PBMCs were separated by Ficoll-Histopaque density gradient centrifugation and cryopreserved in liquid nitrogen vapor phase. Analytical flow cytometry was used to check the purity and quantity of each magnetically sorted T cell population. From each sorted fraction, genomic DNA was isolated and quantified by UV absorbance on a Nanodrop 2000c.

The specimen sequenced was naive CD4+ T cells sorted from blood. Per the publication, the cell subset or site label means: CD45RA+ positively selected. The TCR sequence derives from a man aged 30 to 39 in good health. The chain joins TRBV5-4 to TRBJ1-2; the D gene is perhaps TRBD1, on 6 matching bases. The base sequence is TGTGCCAGCAGCTTGCTGACAGGCGAAACGAACTATGGCTACACCTTC. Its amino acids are CASSLLTGETNYGYTF.